The rows below give T cell receptor beta chains drawn from one sample of a study of shared clonotypes between healthy human individuals. Using immunoSEQ multiplex PCR, the repertoire was profiled, and TCRdb retains in-frame clones only, with some absent. The sample records 2 million to 2.5 million clones, 93% being singletons. Sequenced: naive CD8+ T cells from PBMCs. The receptors originated from a man between 18 and 35 years old in good health. Some clones in this sample may be carry-over from other donors' samples. CDR3s leave out the opening cysteine and the closing phenylalanine or tryptophan. Fields, in order: CDR3 length, V gene, J gene, CDR3 protein.

13	TRBV4-1	TRBJ2-1	ASSQTPRRGNEQF
13	TRBV4-3	TRBJ1-2	ASSPRGAANYGYT
17	TRBV14	TRBJ2-4	ASSPGLAGIVGTKNIQY
13	TRBV28	TRBJ2-7	ASSFFTGLSYEQY
14	TRBV9	TRBJ2-3	ASSAPLAGSTDTQY
14	TRBV28	TRBJ2-1	ASSLLTSGSNNEQF
12	TRBV15	TRBJ1-4	ATSARSGGEKLF
13	TRBV16	TRBJ2-7	ASSHPPGSTYEQY
12	TRBV7-9	TRBJ2-1	ASSTGTTPSSQF
13	TRBV9	TRBJ2-2	ASSSPDRNTGELF
12	TRBV7-6	TRBJ1-1	ASSPESWGTEAF
11	TRBV7-9	TRBJ2-1	ASSLVGFNEQF
14	TRBV6-5	TRBJ1-1	ASSYSAGFFITEAF
14	TRBV28	TRBJ2-1	ASSSLAGEGTNEQF
10	TRBV25-1	TRBJ2-7	ASSEYVHEQY
15	TRBV28	TRBJ2-1	ASSFRGTGATYNEQF
12	TRBV19	TRBJ2-7	ASSSGEGPGEQY
11	TRBV11-2	TRBJ2-7	ASSLDPANEQY
17	TRBV7-8	TRBJ2-3	ASSRKPGQGPRGTDTQY
11	TRBV7-9	TRBJ2-7	ASSPPMADEQY
11	TRBV28	TRBJ2-3	AVPGGMGDTQY
12	TRBV7-2	TRBJ2-1	ASSLELAVNEQF
12	TRBV28	TRBJ1-3	ASSLSGYGNTIY
16	TRBV7-9	TRBJ2-3	ASSSRDGTSRDTDTQY
14	TRBV5-1	TRBJ2-2	ASNDRGRINTGELF
12	TRBV9	TRBJ1-2	ASSVGGANNGYT
17	TRBV11-2	TRBJ2-7	ASSLVRLAGGLTTYEQY
12	TRBV9	TRBJ2-7	ASSVVQGYYEQY
13	TRBV11-2	TRBJ2-5	ASSTRNREQETQY
15	TRBV27	TRBJ2-7	ATAPVPPGPGGPEQY
12	TRBV9	TRBJ1-5	ASSAYRAGQPQH
14	TRBV7-3	TRBJ2-3	ASSSGTSGNTDTQY
14	TRBV5-1	TRBJ2-1	ASSWAVGGTHNKQF
13	TRBV7-9	TRBJ1-5	ASSLAGIGNQPQH
10	TRBV7-8	TRBJ2-7	ASSRASYEQY
14	TRBV28	TRBJ2-7	ASSPRGAGLPYEQY
12	TRBV29-1	TRBJ1-2	SVRGGAKNYGYT
13	TRBV28	TRBJ1-5	ASSFVTSYNQPQH
14	TRBV5-1	TRBJ2-1	ASGLAGPSSYNEQF
14	TRBV14	TRBJ2-2	ASSRARAAVTGELF
16	TRBV4-3	TRBJ2-1	ASSQGYLGAHPYNEQF
15	TRBV7-6	TRBJ2-7	ASSRNSGLARSYEQY
9	TRBV28	TRBJ2-7	ASTGADEQY
12	TRBV6-6	TRBJ2-7	ASSYSGGTYEQY
16	TRBV4-1	TRBJ1-5	ASSRVPPGQLSNQPQH
12	TRBV21-1	TRBJ2-7	ASSKGVTSYEQY
9	TRBV7-9	TRBJ2-1	ASRLSAIQF
15	TRBV11-2	TRBJ2-4	ASSLFTTGISKNIQY
14	TRBV7-9	TRBJ1-1	ASSLASGGPGTEAF
14	TRBV15	TRBJ2-3	ATSSRAVPSTDTQY
15	TRBV4-3	TRBJ2-7	ASSQDWGRDRAREQY